Sequencing of this T cell receptor (beta chain) was carried out in a study of read filtering for tumor transcriptome and immune sequencing. Study summary: R-ISS stage counts were eight or nine for I, roughly 15 for II, about seven for III. After DNase treatment, RNA was made into whole-transcriptome libraries.

Overall study findings and caveats: RNA-seq captured clonotypes less deeply and reliably than IR-seq.

This library used approximately 390 ng RNA and molecular barcoded adaptors spanning alpha/delta and beta/gamma chains. MiXCR, applied by TCRdb to the reads, yields one record per CDR3 protein. This sample has about 5,500 distinct CDR3 sequences, with over 20% found just once. The CDR3 covers 15 residues. The V gene end was trimmed by 2 bases and the J gene end by 2 bases; junction bases not matched to a gene: 8. From germline, CDR1 is SQVTM and CDR2 ANQGSEA. This clonotype qualifies as medium-sized. What it recognizes is unknown. The sample comprised a population of CD138-negative cells sorted from bone marrow. The clonotype comes from a donor at least 40 years old with multiple myeloma. V and J are TRBV29-1 and TRBJ2-7; 8 bases fit TRBD2. CDR3: CSVERVGGETYEQYF. The CDR3 DNA reads as TGCAGCGTTGAAAGAGTCGGGGGGGAGACCTACGAGCAGTACTTC.